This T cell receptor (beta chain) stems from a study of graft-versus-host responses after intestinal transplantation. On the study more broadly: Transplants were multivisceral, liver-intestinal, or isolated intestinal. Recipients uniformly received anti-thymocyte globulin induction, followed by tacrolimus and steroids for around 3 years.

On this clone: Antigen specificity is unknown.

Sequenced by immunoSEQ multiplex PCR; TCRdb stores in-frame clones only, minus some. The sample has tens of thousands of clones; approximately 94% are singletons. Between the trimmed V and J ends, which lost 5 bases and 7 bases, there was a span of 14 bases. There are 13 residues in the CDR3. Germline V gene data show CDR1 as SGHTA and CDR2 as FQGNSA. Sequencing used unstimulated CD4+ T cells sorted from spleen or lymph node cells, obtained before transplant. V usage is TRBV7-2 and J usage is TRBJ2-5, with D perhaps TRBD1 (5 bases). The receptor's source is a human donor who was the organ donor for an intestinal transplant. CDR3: CASSHDRIGTQYF. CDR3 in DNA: TGTGCCAGCAGCCACGACAGAATTGGGACCCAGTACTTC.